These 20 T cell receptor beta chains came from one sample sequenced in a study of post-analysis software for immune sequencing data. The authors incorporated unique molecular identifiers into the TCR beta cDNA libraries. MiXCR, run by TCRdb on the PCR reads, gives a single entry per CDR3 protein. The sample has approximately 570,000 distinct CDR3 sequences; about 44% are singletons. General study findings and limits: With TRBV5-6, TRBV5-1 and TRBV20-1 included, about 5 TRBV segments were more frequent in patients than in controls.

These TCRs' antigens remain unknown. Sequenced: blood. The receptors here all came from a girl under 18 with multiple sclerosis.

The chain combines TRBV4-1 with TRBJ2-5; the D gene could be TRBD1 or TRBD2 (5 bases each). This CDR3 has 15 residues. CDR1 is MGHRA and CDR2 is YSYEKL in the germline V gene. Trimming removed 1 base at V and 0 bases at J, with 9 bases between. The CDR3 DNA reads as TGCGCCAGCAGCCAAGGGGGGTGGGACCAAGAGACCCAGTACTTC. Its protein is CASSQGGWDQETQYF.

V usage is TRBV2 and J usage is TRBJ1-5; the match to TRBD1 covers 9 bases. The ends lost 4 bases at V and 5 bases at J; junction bases unmatched: 3. CDR3 length: 14 residues. Germline-derived CDR1 and CDR2 are SNHLY and FYNNEI. The CDR3 here is CASSVQGAYQPQHF. The CDR3 region has the DNA TGTGCCAGCAGTGTACAGGGGGCCTATCAGCCCCAGCATTTT.

This clonotype showed up just a few times. The rearrangement uses TRBV29-1 and TRBJ1-4; no firm D call. Germline V gene data show CDR1 as SQVTM and CDR2 as ANQGSEA. V dropped 4 bases and J dropped 0 bases, with 6 bases sitting between them. This CDR3 contains 13 residues. The CDR3 is CSVGETTNEKLFF. The CDR3 DNA sequence: TGCAGCGTTGGGGAGACAACTAATGAAAAACTGTTTTTT.

J is TRBJ2-1 and V is TRBV20-1; TRBD1 might be the D (5 bases). Germline CDR1 reads DFQATT; CDR2 reads SNEGSKA (reference sequence). This CDR3 contains 14 residues. Trimming took off 0 bases at V and 2 bases at J, with 8 bases between the two ends. The chain's CDR3 is CSAREGATYNEQFF. In DNA, the CDR3 is TGCAGTGCTAGAGAAGGGGCAACCTACAATGAGCAGTTCTTC.

The chain combines TRBV5-1 with TRBJ2-1, with D perhaps TRBD1 (5 bases). CDR1 SGHRS and CDR2 YFSETQ come from the germline V gene. Deletions cut 1 base from V and 5 bases from J, with 10 bases between. CDR3 size: 14 residues. CDR3 DNA sequence: TGCGCCAGCAGCTTGATAGGGGTGGACAATGAGCAGTTCTTC. As protein: CASSLIGVDNEQFF.

The sample holds one count of this clonotype. The J gene is TRBJ2-1, the V gene TRBV5-1; TRBD1 agrees at 9 bases. Trimming at V came to 2 bases and at J to 4 bases, leaving 4 bases not matched to a gene. This CDR3 is 15 amino acids long. The germline V gene encodes CDR1 SGHRS and CDR2 YFSETQ. The CDR3 is CASSFGGQGYNEQFF. The CDR3 bases are TGCGCCAGCAGCTTCGGGGGACAGGGATACAATGAGCAGTTCTTC. The full variable domain, rest sourced from reference TRBV5-1 and TRBJ2-1, is KAGVTQTPRYLIKTRGQQVTLSCSPISGHRSVSWYQQTPGQGLQFLFEYFSETQRNKGNFPGRFSGRQFSNSRSEMNVSTLELGDSALYLCASSFGGQGYNEQFFGPGTRLTVL.

The J gene is TRBJ2-7, the V gene TRBV4-1; a possible D gene is TRBD1 (5 bases). CDR1 and CDR2 (germline): MGHRA, YSYEKL. Trimming pared 1 base from V and 4 bases from J, leaving 17 bases between. This CDR3 is 16 amino acids long. The CDR3 region is CASSQGSDLRGYEQYF. CDR3 nucleotides: TGCGCCAGCAGCCAAGGGTCAGACCTTAGGGGATACGAGCAGTACTTC.

This clonotype was counted only a few times. The chain combines TRBV5-6 with TRBJ1-1; 7 nucleotides match TRBD1. CDR1 SGHDT and CDR2 YYEEEE come from the germline V gene. Trimming took 3 bases from V and 4 from J; bases not matched to a gene: 15. The length of the CDR3 is 17 residues. CDR3 region: CASSWGTVWSSSTEAFF. CDR3 bases: TGTGCCAGCAGCTGGGGGACAGTCTGGTCCAGTAGCACTGAAGCTTTCTTT.

The chain has TRBV5-1 and TRBJ1-1; perhaps TRBD1 as D (5 bases). V dropped 0 bases and J dropped 2 bases, with 8 bases sitting between them. CDR3 length: 14 amino acids. Germline CDR1 reads SGHRS; CDR2 reads YFSETQ. CDR3 loop: CASSLETENTEAFF. In DNA, the CDR3 is TGCGCCAGCAGCTTGGAGACAGAAAACACTGAAGCTTTCTTT.

The chain employs TRBV20-1 and TRBJ2-3; 7 nucleotides line up with TRBD2. With V trimmed by 2 bases and J by 2 bases, 25 bases remained unmatched. The CDR3 has 21 residues. Germline V lookup: CDR1 DFQATT, CDR2 SNEGSKA (reference sequence). The CDR3 coding sequence is TGCAGTGCTAGATGGTCCGGAGCTAGCGGCCCGAAGCGCTATTACACAGATACGCAGTATTTT. It encodes CSARWSGASGPKRYYTDTQYF.

A few counts support this clonotype. The gene calls are TRBV20-1 and TRBJ1-2; D uncertain. In germline, CDR1 is DFQATT, CDR2 SNEGSKA (reference sequence). The germline V and J ends were trimmed by 3 bases and 4 bases, with 15 bases remaining between them. This CDR3 has 14 amino acids. The CDR3 spells CSASRGGTPYGYTF. The DNA for the CDR3 is TGCAGTGCTAGTCGGGGAGGAACCCCCTATGGCTACACCTTC.

The chain couples TRBV9 to TRBJ2-3; perhaps D is TRBD1 or TRBD2 (6 bases each). Germline V gene lookup returns CDR1 SGDLS and CDR2 YYNGEE. The CDR3 spans 16 residues. Between the trimmed V and J ends, which lost 0 bases and 6 bases, there was a span of 17 bases. CDR3 sequence: CASSVESGGPVDTQYF. The CDR3 bases are TGTGCCAGCAGCGTAGAGTCTGGGGGGCCAGTGGATACGCAGTATTTT.

This chain uses TRBV9 with TRBJ1-2; 9 nucleotides agree with TRBD1. Per germline, CDR1 SGDLS and CDR2 YYNGEE. V lost 4 bases, J lost 7 bases, and 14 bases stayed unmatched. The length of the CDR3 is 16 residues. The CDR3 sequence: CASSPDPTGGVGGYTF. CDR3 DNA: TGTGCCAGCAGCCCCGACCCGACAGGGGGGGTTGGTGGCTACACCTTC.

The table lists this clonotype with a count of one. The chain couples TRBV28 to TRBJ1-2, with TRBD1 as a possible D gene (5 bases). Germline V CDR1 and CDR2: MDHEN, SYDVKM. Trimming cost V 7 bases and J 1 base, with 13 bases left between them. This CDR3 is built from 14 residues. The CDR3: CASNNGGVNYGYTF. The CDR3 coding sequence is TGTGCCAGCAACAATGGGGGAGTTAACTATGGCTACACCTTC.

In regard to this clonotype: Relative to the germline gene, one junction end is altered; a read error may explain this. The rearrangement links TRBV6-5 to TRBJ2-3; D is undetermined. CDR3 length equals 14 residues. Germline assignment: CDR1 MNHEY and CDR2 SVGAGI. Written as DNA, the CDR3 is TGTGCCGGCAGAGGCCAGACGGACGGCCCCGCGCAGTATTTT. This sequence encodes CAGRGQTDGPAQYF.

This chain connects TRBV9 to TRBJ2-3, with TRBD2 matching 8 bases. V lost 3 bases to trimming and J lost 2 bases; unmatched junction nucleotides: 5. Germline CDR1 is SGDLS and CDR2 is YYNGEE. The CDR3 length is 15 residues. The CDR3 reads CASSARTSNTDTQYF. CDR3 in DNA: TGTGCCAGCAGCGCCCGGACTAGCAACACAGATACGCAGTATTTT.

This clonotype turned up a few times. The rearrangement uses TRBV10-3 and TRBJ2-3; perhaps TRBD1 as D (6 bases). V lost 4 bases to trimming and J lost 6 bases, with 14 bases between them. Germline V gene lookup returns CDR1 ENHRY and CDR2 SYGVKD. The CDR3 totals 14 residues. Written as DNA, the CDR3 is TGTGCCATCAGTGGGACAGTCTCCAAGGATACGCAGTATTTT. This translates into CAISGTVSKDTQYF.

V usage is TRBV4-1 and J usage is TRBJ1-1; D possibly corresponds to TRBD1 (5 bases). Germline values: CDR1 MGHRA, CDR2 YSYEKL. V shed 2 bases and J shed 4 bases, with 17 bases lying between them. The CDR3 consists of 16 residues. As DNA, the CDR3 is TGCGCCAGCAGCCAAAGAAGGGGTGTGGTGAGCACTGAAGCTTTCTTT. Its protein product is CASSQRRGVVSTEAFF.

V and J are TRBV7-2 and TRBJ2-1; 11 nucleotides align to TRBD2. V gave up 2 bases and J gave up 9 bases; unmatched junction bases: 6. The CDR3 consists of 15 residues. The V gene's germline CDR1 is SGHTA and CDR2 FQGNSA. The DNA of the CDR3 is TGTGCCAGCAGCTTAATAGCGGGGGGGCGCTCTGAGCAGTTCTTC. It translates to CASSLIAGGRSEQFF.

This clonotype was detected only a few times. This chain links TRBV29-1 with TRBJ2-3; 7 nucleotides align to TRBD2. Germline trimming cut 2 bases from V and 2 bases from J; bases unmatched to any gene: 7. The length of the CDR3 is 15 residues. Germline CDR1 is SQVTM and CDR2 is ANQGSEA. CDR3 bases: TGCAGCGTTGAACCACTAGCGCCTACCACAGATACGCAGTATTTT. It codes for CSVEPLAPTTDTQYF.